Below, 22 T cell receptor beta chains from the same sample are listed, as sequenced in a study of regulatory T cells in long-lasting Graves disease. To make TCR beta libraries, researchers used iRepertoire HTBI primers and Arm-PCR of CDR3 regions. MiXCR, run by TCRdb on the multiplex PCR reads, gives a single entry per CDR3 protein. The sample contains 400,000 to 600,000 distinct CDR3 sequences, 20% to 25% of which appear only once. Sample time point: persistent/refractory GD, antithyroid drugs over 5 years with positive TRAb. Extracted RNA from PBMCs served as the source of the TCR library. Sequences were derived from peripheral blood mononuclear cells (PBMCs), sampled when the disease was refractory, from a patient treated with antithyroid drugs. These receptors were collected from a female donor with Graves disease.

The J gene is TRBJ2-2, the V gene TRBV10-3; D is perhaps TRBD2 (7 bases). This CDR3 has 18 residues. Germline lookup yields CDR1 ENHRY and CDR2 SYGVKD. Trimming pared 0 bases from V and 0 bases from J, leaving 14 bases between. CDR3 DNA sequence: TGTGCCATCAGTGAGTCCGATCGCGGGGGCGCGAACACCGGGGAGCTGTTTTTT. It translates to CAISESDRGGANTGELFF.

As to this clonotype: At one boundary the junction diverges from the germline segment, which might be a read error. This sequence joins TRBV6-5 and TRBJ1-6, with D hard to call. Germline loops: CDR1 MNHEY, CDR2 SVGAGI. The CDR3 length is 18 residues. The CDR3, as DNA: TGTGCCGGCAGTTACCGGGTTGAGGCCAGCTCCTATAATTCACCCCTCCACTTT. Protein: CAGSYRVEASSYNSPLHF.

This clonotype was counted once. V gene TRBV13 combines with J gene TRBJ2-3; 13 bases are a match to TRBD2. The CDR3 runs 17 residues. Trimming removed 4 bases from V and 0 bases from J; junction bases left unmatched: 4. Germline loops: CDR1 PRHDT, CDR2 FYEKMQ (reference sequence). CDR3 amino acids: CASSSGTSGVSTDTQYF. CDR3 bases: TGTGCCAGCAGCTCCGGGACTAGCGGGGTTAGCACAGATACGCAGTATTTT.

The V and J genes are TRBV7-2 and TRBJ2-4, with 8 nucleotides matching TRBD2. With V trimmed by 1 base and J by 9 bases, 11 bases remained unmatched. Germline-derived CDR1 and CDR2 are SGHTA and FQGNSA. The CDR3 loop spans 16 amino acids. The CDR3 loop reads CASSLVGTREGGIQYF. CDR3 in DNA: TGTGCCAGCAGCTTAGTAGGGACTAGAGAGGGAGGCATTCAGTACTTC.

This clonotype was seen more than once but under ten times. This likely comes from a read error, as the CDR3 has no conserved phenylalanine or tryptophan at its end. The rearrangement uses TRBV19 and TRBJ1-5; D uncertain. CDR3 length: 13 residues. The germline CDR1 and CDR2 sequences are LNHDA and SQIVND (reference sequence). V dropped 3 bases and J dropped 7 bases, with 10 bases sitting between them. CDR3 sequence: CASSILEWQPQHY. The CDR3 DNA reads TGTGCCAGTAGTATCTTGGAGTGGCAGCCCCAGCATTAT.

Only a few counts were recorded for this clonotype. The rearrangement links TRBV5-4 to TRBJ2-7; D is unresolved. The CDR3 sequence is 13 residues long. V shed 0 bases and J shed 1 base, with 5 bases lying between them. CDR1 is SGHNT and CDR2 is YYREEE in the germline V gene (reference sequence). CDR3 DNA sequence: TGTGCCAGCAGCTTGGTTGATTCCTACGAGCAGTACTTC. Protein: CASSLVDSYEQYF.

This clonotype showed up many times. The chain is built from TRBV3-1 and TRBJ1-6; no reliable D call. V was trimmed by 0 bases and J by 11 bases, leaving 2 bases between them. There are 11 residues in the CDR3. Germline lookup yields CDR1 LGHDT and CDR2 YNNKEL (reference sequence). In DNA, the CDR3 is TGTGCCAGCAGCCAAGAAACACCCCTCCACTTT. This sequence encodes CASSQETPLHF.

This clonotype was picked up a small number of times. V usage is TRBV11-2 and J usage is TRBJ2-7, with 9 bases lining up with TRBD1. CDR1 SGHAT and CDR2 FQNNGV come from the germline V gene. CDR3 length: 17 amino acids. V lost 0 bases to trimming and J lost 5 bases; unmatched junction nucleotides: 11. The CDR3 DNA is TGTGCCAGCAGCTTAGATTTGTTTGGGACAGGGACAAACGAGCAGTACTTC. As protein: CASSLDLFGTGTNEQYF.

In its sample, this clonotype was seen a few times. This sequence joins TRBV7-2 and TRBJ1-3; D uncertain. Trimming removed 5 bases at V and 4 bases at J, with 15 bases between. From germline, CDR1 is SGHTA and CDR2 FQGNSA. The CDR3 has 15 residues. Written as DNA, the CDR3 is TGTGCCAGCAGCCTTGGCCCTCCTGGCGGAAACACCATATATTTT. Encoded protein: CASSLGPPGGNTIYF.

The table lists this clonotype with many counts. V usage is TRBV11-2 and J usage is TRBJ2-5; D is uncertain. Germline values: CDR1 SGHAT, CDR2 FQNNGV. Deletions cut 0 bases from V and 6 bases from J, with 14 bases between. CDR3 length: 15 residues. CDR3 in amino acids: CASSLDRPSRQTQYF. In nucleotides, the CDR3 is TGTGCCAGCAGCTTAGATCGGCCTAGTCGGCAGACCCAGTACTTC.

This clonotype was seen ten or more times. The chain joins TRBV12-3 or TRBV12-4 to TRBJ2-2, with D hard to call. This CDR3 has 14 amino acids. Trimming removed 3 bases at V and 6 bases at J, with 11 bases between. In DNA, the CDR3 is TGTGCCAGCAGTTTTCCTCTAATTTCCGGGGAGCTGTTTTTT. Protein: CASSFPLISGELFF.

This clonotype was recorded a few times. V gene TRBV11-2 combines with J gene TRBJ2-2; D gene ambiguous. Germline loops: CDR1 SGHAT, CDR2 FQNNGV. Trimming took off 4 bases at V and 2 bases at J, with 14 bases between the two ends. CDR3 size: 16 residues. CDR3 nucleotides: TGTGCCAGCAGCTCCCTACGAGGACCTAACACCGGGGAGCTGTTTTTT. This gives the protein CASSSLRGPNTGELFF.

This clonotype appeared once. This chain uses TRBV6-2 or TRBV6-3 with TRBJ2-1, with unresolved D. The length of the CDR3 is 13 residues. The germline V and J ends were trimmed by 7 bases and 2 bases, with 9 bases remaining between them. Germline V gene lookup returns CDR1 MNHEY and CDR2 SVGEGT. CDR3 DNA sequence: TGTGCCAGCATATCGTTGACCTACAATGAGCAGTTCTTC. This translates into CASISLTYNEQFF.

The rearrangement joins TRBV7-3 to TRBJ2-3; D might be TRBD1 (5 bases). CDR3 length: 13 amino acids. Trimming took 4 bases from V and 7 from J, leaving 12 bases between them. Looked up from germline, CDR1 is SGHTA and CDR2 is FQGTGA. The chain's CDR3 is CASSSPKGNTQYF. The CDR3 region has the DNA TGTGCCAGCAGCTCCCCTAAGGGGAATACGCAGTATTTT.

This clonotype was picked up many times. The gene calls are TRBV6-1 and TRBJ1-4; D possibly corresponds to TRBD1 (5 bases). Trimming left V 5 bases short and J 5 bases short, with 15 bases between. CDR1 MNHNS and CDR2 SASEGT come from the germline V gene. This CDR3 comprises 15 residues. CDR3 residues: CASSNGDLVNEKLFF. The CDR3 DNA sequence: TGTGCCAGCAGTAACGGGGACCTTGTGAATGAAAAACTGTTTTTT.

This clonotype appeared many times. This rearrangement joins TRBV29-1 to TRBJ1-5; possible D gene TRBD1, 5 bases. V lost 4 bases, J lost 3 bases, and 10 bases lay in between. This CDR3 is built from 13 residues. Looked up from germline, CDR1 is SQVTM and CDR2 is ANQGSEA. CDR3 nucleotides: TGCAGCGTTGTGTCAGGACACAATCAGCCCCAGCATTTT. This translates into CSVVSGHNQPQHF.

This clonotype was found many times. The J gene is TRBJ2-5, the V gene TRBV7-9; no firm D call. The V and J ends lost 4 bases and 5 bases respectively, with 8 bases between them. The V gene's germline CDR1 is SEHNR and CDR2 FQNEAQ (reference sequence). The CDR3 spans 12 residues. The CDR3 coding sequence is TGTGCCAGCAGCTGGGCGGAGGAGACCCAGTACTTC. This translates into CASSWAEETQYF.

Comment on this clonotype: A clone one base away is much larger, so this may be a read error. The J gene is TRBJ1-6, the V gene TRBV27, with TRBD1 matching over 8 bases. The CDR3 contains 15 residues. CDR1 MNHEY and CDR2 SMNVEV come from the germline V gene (reference sequence). This chain's CDR3 is CVSSFQTGANSPLHF. DNA of the CDR3: TGTGTCAGCAGTTTTCAGACAGGGGCGAATTCACCCCTCCACTTT.

The table lists this clonotype with many counts. The chain recombines TRBV12-3 or TRBV12-4 with TRBJ2-5, with unresolved D. The CDR3 has 12 residues. V lost 5 bases and J 7 bases, leaving 11 bases between the germline ends. Written as DNA, the CDR3 is TGTGCCAGCAGTCCGCCCCCCGGGACCCAGTACTTC. Translating gives CASSPPPGTQYF.

This clonotype has a count of ten or more. This sequence joins TRBV28 and TRBJ2-5, with D hard to call. The CDR3 is made up of 15 amino acids. V was pared by 5 bases and J by 2 bases, with 15 bases between. The germline gives CDR1 MDHEN, CDR2 SYDVKM. CDR3 loop: CASSGPFTQQETQYF. DNA for the CDR3: TGTGCCAGCAGTGGACCCTTTACACAACAAGAGACCCAGTACTTC.

This clonotype has only a few counts. V usage is TRBV7-9 and J usage is TRBJ2-7; TRBD1 might be the D (6 bases). Germline-derived CDR1 and CDR2 are SEHNR and FQNEAQ (reference sequence). The CDR3 totals 13 residues. The ends were cut back, 4 bases at V and 6 bases at J, with 13 bases in the middle. The CDR3 DNA sequence: TGTGCCAGCAGCTCAATCAGGGGTGCCGAGCAGTACTTC. This gives the protein CASSSIRGAEQYF. The variable domain in full, with the rest retrieved from reference TRBV7-9 and TRBJ2-7, is DTGVSQNPRHKITKRGQNVTFRCDPISEHNRLYWYRQTLGQGPEFLTYFQNEAQLEKSRLLSDRFSAERPKGSFSTLEIQRTEQGDSAMYLCASSSIRGAEQYFGPGTRLTVT.

This clonotype was seen a handful of times. The rearrangement joins TRBV20-1 to TRBJ1-5, with unresolved D. V gave up 5 bases and J gave up 10 bases, with 12 bases separating them. CDR1 is DFQATT, CDR2 SNEGSKA, per germline (reference sequence). The CDR3 covers 11 residues. As DNA, the CDR3 is TGCAGTGCTTCGGCGGCGGGACCCCAGCATTTT. It translates to CSASAAGPQHF.